A selection of T cell receptor beta chains follows, all from one sample in a study of beta chain features in type 1 diabetes. TCRdb's table, derived via immunoSEQ multiplex PCR, lists solely in-frame clones and lacks some. The data contain under 350,000 clones, roughly 24% of them singletons. The material sequenced was naive CD4+ T cells from blood. These receptor sequences come from a young woman with type 1 diabetes. Each CDR3 is given with its conserved first and last residue. The order of the fields is clone size, V gene, D gene, J gene, CDR3 protein, CDR3 DNA. D genes are given only for firm matches. The listing skips clone size in some rows; elsewhere it reads once, few, many or a size class.

clone size: .
V gene: TRBV7-2
D gene: TRBD1
J gene: TRBJ2-7
CDR3 protein: CASRTAGTGVPYEQYF
CDR3 DNA: TGTGCCAGCAGGACAGCCGGGACAGGGGTGCCCTACGAGCAGTACTTC

clone size: few
V gene: TRBV18
D gene: .
J gene: TRBJ2-7
CDR3 protein: CASSPPGVGYEQYF
CDR3 DNA: TGTGCCAGCTCACCACCGGGAGTCGGGTACGAGCAGTACTTC

clone size: few
V gene: TRBV30
D gene: .
J gene: TRBJ2-4
CDR3 protein: CAWGGGVAKNIQYF
CDR3 DNA: TGTGCCTGGGGTGGCGGAGTAGCCAAAAACATTCAGTACTTC

clone size: .
V gene: TRBV6-1
D gene: TRBD1
J gene: TRBJ1-2
CDR3 protein: CASRDRRGYTF
CDR3 DNA: TGTGCCAGCAGGGACAGGCGCGGCTACACCTTC

clone size: few
V gene: TRBV5-1
D gene: .
J gene: TRBJ1-3
CDR3 protein: CASSLAGGAGNTIYF
CDR3 DNA: TGCGCCAGCAGCTTGGCCGGCGGAGCTGGAAACACCATATATTTT

clone size: few
V gene: TRBV6-5
D gene: TRBD1
J gene: TRBJ2-1
CDR3 protein: CASSLDRHQQFF
CDR3 DNA: TGTGCCAGCAGTTTGGACAGGCATCAGCAGTTCTTC

clone size: .
V gene: TRBV7-9
D gene: .
J gene: TRBJ2-2
CDR3 protein: CASSLTRGTGELFF
CDR3 DNA: TGTGCCAGCAGCTTGACCAGAGGGACCGGGGAGCTGTTTTTT

clone size: few
V gene: TRBV13
D gene: .
J gene: TRBJ2-3
CDR3 protein: CASSFEAGRTDTQYF
CDR3 DNA: TGTGCCAGCAGCTTTGAGGCAGGGCGCACAGATACGCAGTATTTT

clone size: .
V gene: TRBV5-4
D gene: TRBD2
J gene: TRBJ2-5
CDR3 protein: CASSLGGGSGETQYF
CDR3 DNA: TGTGCCAGCAGCTTGGGCGGCGGGAGCGGGGAGACCCAGTACTTC

clone size: few
V gene: TRBV11-1
D gene: .
J gene: TRBJ2-2
CDR3 protein: CASSLSRAGELFF
CDR3 DNA: TGTGCCAGCAGCTTAAGCAGGGCCGGGGAGCTGTTTTTT

clone size: few
V gene: TRBV7-2
D gene: TRBD2
J gene: TRBJ2-7
CDR3 protein: CASSTRLAGGLYEQYF
CDR3 DNA: TGTGCCAGCAGCACCCGACTAGCGGGAGGCCTCTACGAGCAGTACTTC

clone size: few
V gene: TRBV7-8
D gene: .
J gene: TRBJ2-3
CDR3 protein: CASSQSTDTQYF
CDR3 DNA: TGTGCCAGCAGCCAGAGCACAGATACGCAGTATTTT

clone size: .
V gene: TRBV30
D gene: TRBD1
J gene: TRBJ1-5
CDR3 protein: CAWSPRQGRNQPQHF
CDR3 DNA: TGTGCCTGGAGTCCCCGACAGGGAAGGAATCAGCCCCAGCATTTT

clone size: few
V gene: TRBV29-1
D gene: .
J gene: TRBJ1-1
CDR3 protein: CSVVGGAGRMNTEAFF
CDR3 DNA: TGCAGCGTTGTCGGCGGGGCAGGAAGGATGAACACTGAAGCTTTCTTT

clone size: once
V gene: TRBV27
D gene: TRBD2
J gene: TRBJ2-1
CDR3 protein: CASSLLAGANNEQFF
CDR3 DNA: TGTGCCAGCAGTCTACTAGCGGGCGCTAACAATGAGCAGTTCTTC

clone size: .
V gene: TRBV20-1
D gene: .
J gene: TRBJ1-1
CDR3 protein: CSAEGGTEAFF
CDR3 DNA: TGCAGTGCTGAGGGTGGGACTGAAGCTTTCTTT

clone size: .
V gene: TRBV7-9
D gene: .
J gene: TRBJ2-1
CDR3 protein: CASSLGQKRYNEQFF
CDR3 DNA: TGTGCCAGCAGCTTAGGTCAGAAAAGATACAATGAGCAGTTCTTC

clone size: .
V gene: TRBV15
D gene: .
J gene: TRBJ1-1
CDR3 protein: CATSRDPPGGERLTEAFF
CDR3 DNA: TGTGCCACCAGCAGAGATCCCCCCGGCGGGGAGAGGCTAACTGAAGCTTTCTTT

clone size: .
V gene: TRBV2
D gene: .
J gene: TRBJ2-6
CDR3 protein: CASSVRPGQDVLTF
CDR3 DNA: TGTGCCAGCAGTGTCAGGCCCGGACAAGACGTCCTGACTTTC

clone size: .
V gene: TRBV5-1
D gene: .
J gene: TRBJ2-5
CDR3 protein: CASRAGLAGGTQYF
CDR3 DNA: TGCGCCAGCAGGGCGGGCCTAGCTGGAGGGACCCAGTACTTC

clone size: .
V gene: TRBV5-1
D gene: TRBD2
J gene: TRBJ2-3
CDR3 protein: CASRLAVTDTQYF
CDR3 DNA: TGCGCCAGCCGACTAGCGGTCACAGATACGCAGTATTTT

clone size: few
V gene: TRBV4-2
D gene: TRBD2
J gene: TRBJ2-3
CDR3 protein: CASILAGGRGCTDTQYF
CDR3 DNA: TGTGCCAGCATCCTAGCGGGAGGGAGGGGGTGCACAGATACGCAGTATTTT

clone size: .
V gene: TRBV9
D gene: TRBD2
J gene: TRBJ2-1
CDR3 protein: CASSVSAGTSALSNEQFF
CDR3 DNA: TGTGCCAGCAGCGTATCAGCCGGGACTAGCGCCCTCTCCAATGAGCAGTTCTTC

clone size: .
V gene: TRBV29-1
D gene: .
J gene: TRBJ2-3
CDR3 protein: CSVVGGTGVKYF
CDR3 DNA: TGCAGCGTTGTAGGCGGGACGGGCGTCAAGTATTTT

clone size: .
V gene: TRBV25-1
D gene: .
J gene: TRBJ1-2
CDR3 protein: CASNTMGGHGYTF
CDR3 DNA: TGTGCCAGCAATACGATGGGGGGGCACGGCTACACCTTC

clone size: few
V gene: TRBV28
D gene: .
J gene: TRBJ2-7
CDR3 protein: CASSPPVREEQYF
CDR3 DNA: TGTGCCAGCAGTCCCCCCGTTCGAGAAGAGCAGTACTTC

clone size: .
V gene: TRBV27
D gene: TRBD2
J gene: TRBJ2-1
CDR3 protein: CASSMRRGERQFF
CDR3 DNA: TGTGCCAGCAGTATGCGGCGGGGGGAGCGGCAGTTCTTC

clone size: .
V gene: TRBV7-9
D gene: .
J gene: TRBJ2-7
CDR3 protein: CASSFQEGSYEQYF
CDR3 DNA: TGTGCCAGCAGCTTCCAGGAGGGCAGCTACGAGCAGTACTTC

clone size: few
V gene: TRBV7-3
D gene: TRBD2
J gene: TRBJ2-1
CDR3 protein: CASSPRLADEQFF
CDR3 DNA: TGTGCCAGCAGCCCCCGACTAGCGGATGAGCAGTTCTTC

clone size: few
V gene: TRBV9
D gene: .
J gene: TRBJ1-4
CDR3 protein: CASSVEGLQGVGAVEKLFF
CDR3 DNA: TGTGCCAGCAGCGTAGAAGGCCTACAAGGCGTGGGCGCCGTGGAAAAACTGTTTTTT

clone size: few
V gene: TRBV6-1
D gene: TRBD1
J gene: TRBJ2-7
CDR3 protein: CASRGATGAPREQYF
CDR3 DNA: TGTGCCAGCAGGGGGGCGACAGGGGCTCCGAGGGAGCAGTACTTC

clone size: .
V gene: TRBV2
D gene: TRBD1
J gene: TRBJ2-1
CDR3 protein: CASRELTGGRQFF
CDR3 DNA: TGTGCCAGCAGGGAACTGACAGGGGGGAGGCAGTTCTTC

clone size: few
V gene: TRBV14
D gene: TRBD2
J gene: TRBJ2-2
CDR3 protein: CASSQVWRGTYAGELFF
CDR3 DNA: TGTGCCAGCAGCCAAGTCTGGCGGGGGACGTATGCCGGGGAGCTGTTTTTT

clone size: few
V gene: TRBV6-5
D gene: .
J gene: TRBJ1-1
CDR3 protein: CASSYSTAGYEAFF
CDR3 DNA: TGTGCCAGCAGTTACTCGACTGCCGGATATGAAGCTTTCTTT

clone size: few
V gene: TRBV19
D gene: .
J gene: TRBJ1-5
CDR3 protein: CASSIRQGNQPQHF
CDR3 DNA: TGTGCCAGTAGTATTCGACAGGGCAATCAGCCCCAGCATTTT

clone size: .
V gene: TRBV7-3
D gene: TRBD1
J gene: TRBJ1-1
CDR3 protein: CASSSDRATEAFF
CDR3 DNA: TGTGCCAGCAGCTCCGACAGGGCGACTGAAGCTTTCTTT

clone size: once
V gene: TRBV2
D gene: TRBD2
J gene: TRBJ2-7
CDR3 protein: CASSALAGYRYEQYF
CDR3 DNA: TGTGCCAGCAGCGCCCTAGCGGGGTATAGGTACGAGCAGTACTTC

clone size: .
V gene: TRBV5-6
D gene: .
J gene: TRBJ1-1
CDR3 protein: CASSLAPTRVTEAFF
CDR3 DNA: TGTGCCAGCAGCTTGGCCCCAACCCGGGTCACTGAAGCTTTCTTT

clone size: few
V gene: TRBV15
D gene: TRBD1
J gene: TRBJ2-7
CDR3 protein: CATRKDRFSHEQYF
CDR3 DNA: TGTGCCACAAGAAAGGACAGGTTTTCCCACGAGCAGTACTTC

clone size: .
V gene: TRBV10-3
D gene: .
J gene: TRBJ1-4
CDR3 protein: CAISQGTDEKLFF
CDR3 DNA: TGTGCCATCAGTCAGGGTACAGATGAAAAACTGTTTTTT

clone size: .
V gene: TRBV4-1
D gene: TRBD2
J gene: TRBJ2-7
CDR3 protein: CASSQLLAGLSYEQYF
CDR3 DNA: TGCGCCAGCAGCCAATTGCTAGCGGGACTCTCCTACGAGCAGTACTTC

clone size: .
V gene: TRBV7-9
D gene: TRBD1
J gene: TRBJ1-2
CDR3 protein: CASSRTGVSLGYTF
CDR3 DNA: TGTGCCAGCAGCCGGACAGGCGTTTCGTTGGGCTACACCTTC

clone size: .
V gene: TRBV7-2
D gene: TRBD2
J gene: TRBJ2-7
CDR3 protein: CASTPSPAGVIQYF
CDR3 DNA: TGTGCCAGCACCCCCTCCCCAGCGGGAGTTATTCAGTACTTC

clone size: .
V gene: TRBV9
D gene: TRBD2
J gene: TRBJ2-3
CDR3 protein: CASSAALLAGGPHFGTDTQYF
CDR3 DNA: TGTGCCAGCAGCGCCGCCCTACTAGCGGGAGGGCCCCACTTTGGCACAGATACGCAGTATTTT

clone size: few
V gene: TRBV4-2
D gene: .
J gene: TRBJ2-3
CDR3 protein: CASSGSLASTDTQYF
CDR3 DNA: TGTGCCAGCAGCGGAAGCCTAGCCTCCACAGATACGCAGTATTTT

clone size: few
V gene: TRBV29-1
D gene: TRBD1
J gene: TRBJ2-7
CDR3 protein: CSVRDRGYEQYF
CDR3 DNA: TGCAGCGTCCGGGACAGGGGCTACGAGCAGTACTTC

clone size: .
V gene: TRBV19
D gene: TRBD2
J gene: TRBJ2-7
CDR3 protein: CASSIGTGGSYEQYF
CDR3 DNA: TGTGCCAGTAGTATTGGGACGGGAGGCTCCTACGAGCAGTACTTC

clone size: .
V gene: TRBV19
D gene: TRBD2
J gene: TRBJ2-1
CDR3 protein: CASSQAGVGNEQFF
CDR3 DNA: TGTGCCAGTAGTCAAGCGGGAGTCGGGAATGAGCAGTTCTTC

clone size: .
V gene: TRBV18
D gene: TRBD1
J gene: TRBJ2-4
CDR3 protein: CASSPLTGVSGKNIQYF
CDR3 DNA: TGTGCCAGCTCACCACTTACAGGGGTGAGTGGGAAAAACATTCAGTACTTC

clone size: .
V gene: TRBV6-5
D gene: .
J gene: TRBJ1-2
CDR3 protein: CASRQGNYGYTF
CDR3 DNA: TGTGCCAGCAGACAGGGAAACTATGGCTACACCTTC

clone size: few
V gene: TRBV29-1
D gene: TRBD2
J gene: TRBJ2-1
CDR3 protein: CSVDGGYSNEQFF
CDR3 DNA: TGCAGCGTTGACGGGGGGTATTCCAATGAGCAGTTCTTC

clone size: .
V gene: TRBV19
D gene: TRBD2
J gene: TRBJ2-1
CDR3 protein: CASTRTSGLLVNEQFF
CDR3 DNA: TGTGCCAGTACCCGGACTAGCGGCCTCCTGGTGAATGAGCAGTTCTTC

clone size: .
V gene: TRBV18
D gene: TRBD2
J gene: TRBJ2-1
CDR3 protein: CASSPRLSGRINEQFF
CDR3 DNA: TGTGCCAGCTCACCACGTCTCAGCGGGAGGATCAATGAGCAGTTCTTC

clone size: .
V gene: TRBV15
D gene: TRBD2
J gene: TRBJ2-7
CDR3 protein: CATSRDSGLAVHEQYF
CDR3 DNA: TGTGCCACCAGCAGAGACTCGGGACTAGCGGTCCACGAGCAGTACTTC